This TCR beta chain emerged from a study of response to subunit inactivated influenza vaccine (dated by TCRdb to 2016 to 2019). About the study as a whole: To follow how T cells responded to a trivalent subunit inactivated influenza vaccine, the researchers relied on deep quantitative profiling of the T cell receptor repertoire.

Broader findings and caveats from the paper: The authors proposed that each seasonal influenza vaccination may bring in only a limited number of new T cells.

Library construction relied on RT-PCR. TCRdb records Illumina HiSeq 2500 as the sequencer. The public reads were run again by TCRdb, first through fastp at Q25 and then through MiXCR, and only productive beta chains were kept. CDR3 protein sequences are deduplicated, and each keeps its most common genes and DNA. Counted in this sample were approximately 730,000 distinct CDR3 sequences; about 15% of them appeared once. 5.5% to 7% of the sample rests with the top ten. Notes on this clonotype: No antigen is known for it. Base quality data are lacking; no much larger clone is found one base away.

The receptor's source is a man between 45 and 60 years old who received an inactivated influenza vaccine. Donor details come from another sample of the same person, matched by shared clones. The material was PBMCs from blood, obtained 14 to 15 days before vaccination.

The bases are TGTGCCAGCAGCCGATACCTCCGGGACAGAAAAAGGTACAACACCGGGGAGCTGTTTTTT. Its protein is CASSRYLRDRKRYNTGELFF. This chain is built from TRBV12-3 or TRBV12-4 and TRBJ2-2; 7 central nucleotides agree with TRBD1. Measured from the cysteine to the phenylalanine, the CDR3 is 20 residues long. Of all the DNA, just the CDR3 is kept, 60 bases in frame from base 1. Clipping removes 6 bases from V and 2 bases from J, with 21 as the unmatched junction base count.